This note documents a single TCR beta chain sequence. Its antigen is not known. This record comes from a study of T-cell reconstitution after alpha-beta-depleted transplantation in children. Study conclusions and caveats: Surviving recipient T cells and thymic progenitors accounted for the high day-60 TCRbeta diversity observed in some patients. There were reportedly several hundred expanded graft clones from which alpha-beta T cells came about two months after transplant. Hyperexpanded clones declined; after one year, newly produced T cells mostly supplied diversity.

During its preparation, the TCRbeta library received unique molecular identifiers. TCRdb re-analysed the PCR reads in MiXCR, keeping a single row per CDR3 protein. The sample includes around 440,000 distinct CDR3 sequences, under 20% of them seen just once. After removal of 5 bases from V and 2 bases from J, the junction contained 4 bases not matched to a gene. Germline V gene data show CDR1 as SGHNT and CDR2 as YENEEA. This CDR3 contains 16 residues. The rearrangement links TRBV11-3 to TRBJ2-3; 13 nucleotides align to TRBD2. The clonotype originates from a boy under two years old who had a stem cell transplant for Wiskott-Aldrich syndrome, so the T cells may come from the graft donor. Here the sequenced sample was PBMCs, mostly from graft donor cells, taken 360 days after TCRalphabeta/CD19-depleted stem cell transplant. The CDR3 DNA reads TGTGCCAGCAGCCCGGGGACTAGCGGGGTCACAGATACGCAGTATTTT. It encodes CASSPGTSGVTDTQYF.